One sample yielded the 23 T cell receptor beta chains listed below, sequenced in a study of blood T cell repertoires in COVID-19. The data were produced by immunoSEQ multiplex PCR, yet TCRdb's version contains in-frame clones alone and is incomplete. Among some 150,000 clones, approximately 85% were seen once, and the ten largest hold 2.5% to 3%. The source material was peripheral blood. The receptors originated from a man aged 50-60 years with acute or convalescent COVID-19.

This rearrangement joins TRBV6-5 to TRBJ2-6; possible D gene TRBD2, 5 bases. The CDR3 totals 15 residues. Germline CDR1 reads MNHEY; CDR2 reads SVGAGI. The ends were cut back, 2 bases at V and 2 bases at J, with 7 bases in the middle. CDR3 sequence reads: CASSYPGAGANVLTF. CDR3 sequence (DNA): TGTGCCAGCAGTTACCCCGGGGCTGGGGCCAACGTCCTGACTTTC.

This clone was counted a few times. The V gene is TRBV4-1, the J gene TRBJ1-1; no clear D. CDR3 length: 16 amino acids. Germline V gene data show CDR1 as MGHRA and CDR2 as YSYEKL. Trimming took 3 bases from V and 6 from J, leaving 20 bases between them. CDR3 residues: CASSQGSGSFSAEAFF. CDR3 sequence (DNA): TGCGCCAGCAGCCAGGGTAGCGGTTCTTTTAGCGCTGAAGCTTTCTTT.

For the CDR3, the DNA is TGTGCCAGTAGTATCCCCGACAGGGGGTGGACTGAAGCTTTCTTT. Translated: CASSIPDRGWTEAFF. The V call is TRBV19, the J call TRBJ1-1, with 9 bases aligning to TRBD1. The CDR3 sequence is 15 residues long. CDR1 and CDR2 (germline): LNHDA, SQIVND (reference sequence). J gave up 5 bases and V 3 bases, and 7 bases lay outside the gene matches.

This clone showed up just once. V and J are TRBV10-3 and TRBJ2-7; 7 bases agree with TRBD1. CDR3 length: 14 residues. CDR1 is ENHRY, CDR2 SYGVKD, per germline. J was trimmed by 2 bases and V by 10 bases; bases with no gene match: 11. The CDR3: CATQGVAQAYEQYF. The CDR3 bases are TGTGCCACCCAGGGGGTAGCCCAGGCCTACGAGCAGTACTTC.

The chain uses TRBV5-4 and TRBJ2-7; TRBD1 is a possible D gene (6 bases). Germline V lookup: CDR1 SGHNT, CDR2 YYREEE (reference sequence). Trimming stripped 4 bases from V and 0 bases from J, with 20 bases between. This CDR3 is 17 amino acids long. In nucleotides, the CDR3 is TGTGCCAGCAGCCCCCACCCTGGGGGCCGAAGCTCCTACGAGCAGTACTTC. It codes for CASSPHPGGRSSYEQYF.

The CDR3: CASSPEGDEAFF. DNA of the CDR3: TGTGCCAGCAGCCCTGAGGGAGATGAAGCTTTCTTT. The chain joins TRBV5-4 to TRBJ1-1; D is unresolved. Germline CDR1 reads SGHNT; CDR2 reads YYREEE (reference sequence). With 4 bases removed from V and 7 bases from J, the gap between germline ends came to 11 bases. The length of the CDR3 is 12 residues. The variable domain in full, completed from reference TRBV5-4 and TRBJ1-1, reads ETGVTQSPTHLIKTRGQQVTLRCSSQSGHNTVSWYQQALGQGPQFIFQYYREEENGRGNFPPRFSGLQFPNYSSELNVNALELDDSALYLCASSPEGDEAFFGQGTRLTVV.

This chain connects TRBV24-1 to TRBJ1-1; TRBD1 might be the D (6 bases). CDR1 and CDR2 from the germline V gene are KGHDR and SFDVKD. Between the trimmed V and J ends, which lost 3 bases and 4 bases, there was a span of 8 bases. This CDR3 has 13 amino acids. CDR3 nucleotides: TGTGCCACCAGTGATAGGGGGACCACTGAAGCTTTCTTT. Its translation: CATSDRGTTEAFF.

The V call is TRBV10-3, the J call TRBJ2-7; 13 bases map to TRBD2. The CDR3 consists of 17 residues. Germline trimming cut 9 bases from V and 0 bases from J; bases unmatched to any gene: 11. CDR1 ENHRY and CDR2 SYGVKD come from the germline V gene. CDR3 bases: TGTGCCATTCACCCGACTAGCGGGGGGCCGGGCTCCTACGAGCAGTACTTC. The encoded protein is CAIHPTSGGPGSYEQYF.

The count of this clone is one. The V gene is TRBV5-4, the J gene TRBJ1-1; possible D gene TRBD1, 6 bases. The CDR3 covers 15 residues. Germline V gene lookup returns CDR1 SGHNT and CDR2 YYREEE (reference sequence). The germline V and J ends were trimmed by 5 bases and 6 bases, with 20 bases remaining between them. CDR3 sequence reads: CASSHRTGFSAEAFF. CDR3 nucleotide sequence: TGTGCCAGCAGTCACCGAACAGGGTTCTCCGCTGAAGCTTTCTTT.

The chain uses TRBV3-1 (or the pseudogene TRBV3-2) and TRBJ1-2; D is uncertain. Trimming removed 4 bases at V and 10 bases at J, with 16 bases between. Germline V lookup: CDR1 LGHDT, CDR2 YNNKEL (reference sequence). The CDR3 is 13 residues long. The CDR3 here is CASSLEDLPAYTF. The CDR3 DNA follows: TGTGCCAGCAGCCTAGAAGACTTACCAGCCTACACCTTC.

The chain employs TRBV24-1 and TRBJ2-6; D gene unclear. Germline CDR1 and CDR2: KGHDR and SFDVKD. The CDR3 contains 13 residues. Trimming removed 9 bases from V and 1 base from J, with 6 bases in between. The CDR3 loop is CATSGSGANVLTF. The CDR3 region has the DNA TGTGCCACCTCCGGTTCTGGGGCCAACGTCCTGACTTTC.

The CDR3 sequence: CASSYGGGGPDTQYF. The CDR3 DNA reads TGTGCCAGCAGTTACGGGGGAGGGGGTCCAGATACGCAGTATTTT. The rearrangement joins TRBV6-5 to TRBJ2-3, with TRBD2 as a possible D gene (7 bases). V was trimmed by 2 bases and J by 4 bases, leaving 13 bases between them. The CDR3 is made up of 15 amino acids. Germline V gene data show CDR1 as MNHEY and CDR2 as SVGAGI.

The gene calls are TRBV20-1 and TRBJ1-5; possible D gene TRBD1, 6 bases. This CDR3 is built from 16 residues. The V gene's germline CDR1 is DFQATT and CDR2 SNEGSKA (reference sequence). V lost 3 bases to trimming and J lost 0 bases, with 15 bases between them. CDR3 region: CSASGGRGYSNQPQHF. The CDR3 DNA sequence: TGCAGTGCTAGTGGGGGCAGGGGATATAGCAATCAGCCCCAGCATTTT.

The genes are TRBV5-1 and TRBJ2-2, with a possible D match to TRBD2 (5 bases). The CDR3 contains 13 residues. Trimming removed 9 bases from V and 1 base from J, with 10 bases in between. Germline V gene data show CDR1 as SGHRS and CDR2 as YFSETQ. The CDR3 protein is CATRTQNTGELFF. The CDR3 coding sequence is TGCGCCACCCGGACTCAGAACACCGGGGAGCTGTTTTTT.

V is TRBV28 and J is TRBJ2-7, with 11 bases identical to TRBD1. V dropped 6 bases and J dropped 4; count of bases not matched to a gene: 5. The CDR3 sequence is 14 residues long. Germline V gene data show CDR1 as MDHEN and CDR2 as SYDVKM. The DNA for the CDR3 is TGTGCCAGCAGAAGAGGACAGGGGGCATACGAGCAGTACTTC. Translation gives CASRRGQGAYEQYF.

A few counts support this clone. The chain employs TRBV19 and TRBJ1-2; no clear D gene. V lost 7 bases, J lost 5 bases, and 14 bases lay in between. In germline, CDR1 is LNHDA, CDR2 SQIVND (reference sequence). The length of the CDR3 is 13 residues. CDR3 sequence: CASTPSRQYGYTF. The CDR3 nucleotides are TGTGCCAGTACCCCCTCTCGACAATATGGCTACACCTTC.

The chain couples TRBV7-9 to TRBJ1-2, with 11 bases aligning to TRBD1. The V segment lost 3 bases and the J segment 7 bases; nucleotides outside the gene matches: 7. The germline CDR1 and CDR2 sequences are SEHNR and FQNEAQ (reference sequence). The CDR3 runs 15 residues. The CDR3 nucleotides are TGTGCCAGCAGCTTCTGGGACAGGGGGACCTGTGGCTACACCTTC. Translating it yields CASSFWDRGTCGYTF.

This CDR3 reads CASSSGTGWRNEQFF. The CDR3 nucleotides read TGCGCCAGCAGCTCCGGGACAGGGTGGAGGAATGAGCAGTTCTTC. The J gene is TRBJ2-1, the V gene TRBV4-1; 9 bases map to TRBD1. The germline V gene has CDR1 MGHRA and CDR2 YSYEKL. Trimming removed 5 bases from V and 7 bases from J; junction bases left unmatched: 9. The CDR3 has 15 residues.

The rearrangement uses TRBV19 and TRBJ2-1, with a weak D call TRBD2 (5 bases). Trimming stripped 5 bases from V and 2 bases from J, with 10 bases between. CDR1 is LNHDA and CDR2 is SQIVND in the germline V gene (reference sequence). The CDR3 totals 14 residues. In DNA form, the CDR3 reads TGTGCCAGTAGTTCCCGGGGAACCTACAATGAGCAGTTCTTC. This sequence encodes CASSSRGTYNEQFF. Drawing the rest from reference TRBV19 and TRBJ2-1, the complete variable domain is DGGITQSPKYLFRKEGQNVTLSCEQNLNHDAMYWYRQDPGQGLRLIYYSQIVNDFQKGDIAEGYSVSREKKESFPLTVTSAQKNPTAFYLCASSSRGTYNEQFFGPGTRLTVL.

This rearrangement joins TRBV4-2 to TRBJ2-1; perhaps TRBD2 as D (5 bases). Germline CDR1 LGHNA, CDR2 YNFKEQ. The CDR3 covers 15 residues. V lost 1 base, J lost 8 bases, and 15 bases lay in between. The CDR3 DNA is TGTGCCAGCAGCCAAGCTTACGGGATAAGTGATGAGCAGTTCTTC. It is translated as CASSQAYGISDEQFF.

The chain couples TRBV7-3 to TRBJ2-5, with D perhaps matching TRBD2 (6 bases). CDR1 SGHTA and CDR2 FQGTGA come from the germline V gene. The CDR3 totals 15 residues. Trimming took 5 bases from V and 3 from J, leaving 16 bases between them. The CDR3 loop reads CASSPGGSGKETQYF. DNA of the CDR3: TGTGCCAGCAGCCCTGGGGGGAGCGGCAAAGAGACCCAGTACTTC.

In DNA form, the CDR3 reads TGTGCCAGCAGCGAGGGGGCTCAGAACACTGAAGCTTTCTTT. It translates to CASSEGAQNTEAFF. This chain uses TRBV9 with TRBJ1-1; 7 bases fit TRBD1. Trimming removed 3 bases from V and 1 base from J; junction bases left unmatched: 3. The germline CDR1 and CDR2 sequences are SGDLS and YYNGEE. CDR3 length: 14 residues. Full variable domain (missing parts from reference TRBV9 and TRBJ1-1): DSGVTQTPKHLITATGQRVTLRCSPRSGDLSVYWYQQSLDQGLQFLIQYYNGEERAKGNILERFSAQQFPDLHSELNLSSLELGDSALYFCASSEGAQNTEAFFGQGTRLTVV.

The chain is built from TRBV4-1 and TRBJ2-3; weak D call: TRBD2 (6 bases). The germline V gene has CDR1 MGHRA and CDR2 YSYEKL. The CDR3 runs to 15 residues. V was trimmed by 2 bases and J by 2 bases, leaving 11 bases between them. In nucleotides, the CDR3 is TGCGCCAGCAGCCAAAACGGGAGAACCACAGATACGCAGTATTTT. This encodes CASSQNGRTTDTQYF.